This entry lists 32 T cell receptor beta chains sequenced from one sample in a study of T cells in Graves' hyperthyroidism and ophthalmopathy. The investigators amplified TCR beta CDR3 regions from RNA transcripts. With the HTBI primer set, the TCR CDR3 went through a first round of RT-PCR. One entry per CDR3 protein results from TCRdb running MiXCR on the multiplex PCR reads. The table shows under 750,000 distinct CDR3 sequences, with roughly a sixth occurring only once. The specimen was blood. Receptors originate from a woman between 45 and 60 years old with Graves' hyperthyroidism that later progressed to Graves' ophthalmopathy.

The chain combines TRBV5-1 with TRBJ1-2, with D unclear. Trimming cost V 4 bases and J 8 bases, with 24 bases left between them. Looked up from germline, CDR1 is SGHRS and CDR2 is YFSETQ. The CDR3 is made up of 16 amino acids. The chain's CDR3 is CASSEAILGPVDGYTF. Here the CDR3 DNA reads TGCGCCAGCAGCGAGGCTATCTTGGGCCCTGTCGACGGCTACACCTTC.

This clonotype was seen at least ten times. The chain combines TRBV6-1 with TRBJ1-1, with D hard to call. Germline loops: CDR1 MNHNS, CDR2 SASEGT. Trimming took 5 bases from V and 0 from J, leaving 10 bases between them. This CDR3 has 14 amino acids. DNA of the CDR3: TGTGCCAGCAGTTGGGCACAAGTGAACACTGAAGCTTTCTTT. Translating gives CASSWAQVNTEAFF.

There are a few counts of this clonotype. The chain links TRBV6-5 to TRBJ2-7; TRBD1 is a possible D gene (6 bases). This CDR3 contains 21 residues. From germline, CDR1 is MNHEY and CDR2 SVGAGI. Trimming pared 3 bases from V and 0 bases from J, leaving 30 bases between. The CDR3 bases are TGTGCCAGCAGTTATACGACCCCAACAGGGTCCAGGAGAGGAAGCTCCTACGAGCAGTACTTC. It translates to CASSYTTPTGSRRGSSYEQYF.

This sequence joins TRBV20-1 and TRBJ1-5; D may be TRBD1 (5 bases). Trimming pared 5 bases from V and 7 bases from J, leaving 15 bases between. Germline V gene sequence: CDR1 DFQATT, CDR2 SNEGSKA (reference sequence). The CDR3 sequence is 13 residues long. This chain's CDR3 is CSAPRGGDQPQHF. The CDR3 DNA sequence: TGCAGTGCTCCACGGGGAGGGGACCAGCCCCAGCATTTT.

This chain links TRBV2 with TRBJ2-1; TRBD2 agrees at 7 bases. The CDR3 is made up of 14 amino acids. The trim removed 2 bases at V and 9 bases at J, leaving 7 bases unmatched. In germline, CDR1 is SNHLY, CDR2 FYNNEI. The CDR3 spells CASSEILREGEQFF. In DNA, the CDR3 is TGTGCCAGCAGTGAAATTCTAAGGGAGGGTGAGCAGTTCTTC.

The chain carries TRBV12-3 or TRBV12-4 and TRBJ2-5; weak D call: TRBD1 (5 bases). The V and J ends lost 5 bases and 1 base respectively, with 11 bases between them. The CDR3 length is 14 residues. As DNA, the CDR3 is TGTGCCAGCAGTCACGACAGTTTCCAAGAGACCCAGTACTTC. This sequence encodes CASSHDSFQETQYF.

The genes are TRBV29-1 and TRBJ1-3; D unclear. The CDR3 consists of 17 residues. Germline CDR1 and CDR2: SQVTM and ANQGSEA. Trimming removed 0 bases from V and 2 bases from J, with 17 bases in between. The CDR3 spells CSVEDLSPEVAGNTIYF. CDR3 DNA sequence: TGCAGCGTTGAAGATCTTTCCCCGGAAGTCGCTGGAAACACCATATATTTT.

This clonotype was counted ten times or more. This chain connects TRBV2 to TRBJ1-5; D not certain. CDR3 length: 15 residues. CDR1 SNHLY and CDR2 FYNNEI come from the germline V gene. V was shortened by 2 bases and J by 3 bases, with 11 bases between the two germline ends. The CDR3 DNA sequence: TGTGCCAGCAGTGAAATGGGCAGGTCCAATCAGCCCCAGCATTTT. Its protein product is CASSEMGRSNQPQHF.

The chain uses TRBV5-6 and TRBJ2-3, with D uncertain. The CDR3 is made up of 16 amino acids. V was clipped by 4 bases and J by 0 bases, with 15 bases between them. Germline loops: CDR1 SGHDT, CDR2 YYEEEE. CDR3 sequence reads: CASSHLEPISTDTQYF. CDR3 DNA: TGTGCCAGCAGCCACCTCGAACCAATAAGCACAGATACGCAGTATTTT.

This clonotype was counted many times. The V and J genes are TRBV11-2 and TRBJ2-4; TRBD2 matches at 8 bases. This CDR3 is 17 amino acids long. The germline gives CDR1 SGHAT, CDR2 FQNNGV. J was trimmed by 5 bases and V by 1 base; bases with no gene match: 10. The CDR3, as DNA: TGTGCCAGCAGCTTAGGGTCCCGGGGGGGCCGCCAAAACATTCAGTACTTC. Protein: CASSLGSRGGRQNIQYF.

A few counts support this clonotype. This rearrangement joins TRBV7-9 to TRBJ2-2; possibly TRBD1 or TRBD2 for D (6 bases each). Germline values: CDR1 SEHNR, CDR2 FQNEAQ (reference sequence). The CDR3 covers 14 residues. The germline V and J ends were trimmed by 2 bases and 7 bases, with 11 bases remaining between them. CDR3 coding DNA: TGTGCCAGCAGCTTAAACAGGGAGGACGGGGAGCTGTTTTTT. Translation gives CASSLNREDGELFF.

This chain connects TRBV5-1 to TRBJ1-1; 8 nucleotides align to TRBD1. V lost 1 base and J lost 0; bases outside the gene matches: 5. The CDR3 is made up of 16 amino acids. From germline, CDR1 is SGHRS and CDR2 YFSETQ. This CDR3 is CASSLPRGLMNTEAFF. In DNA, the CDR3 is TGCGCCAGCAGCTTGCCCAGGGGGCTAATGAACACTGAAGCTTTCTTT. The whole variable domain, filled in from reference TRBV5-1 and TRBJ1-1, reads KAGVTQTPRYLIKTRGQQVTLSCSPISGHRSVSWYQQTPGQGLQFLFEYFSETQRNKGNFPGRFSGRQFSNSRSEMNVSTLELGDSALYLCASSLPRGLMNTEAFFGQGTRLTVV.

This clonotype has ten or more counts. The rearrangement uses TRBV11-1 and TRBJ2-3, with D possibly called TRBD1 or TRBD2 (6 bases each). Germline V gene sequence: CDR1 SGHAT, CDR2 FQDESV (reference sequence). Trimming cost V 6 bases and J 3 bases, with 16 bases left between them. This CDR3 region has 15 residues. CDR3 sequence: CASSPGASGTDTQYF. CDR3 nucleotide sequence: TGTGCCAGCAGTCCGGGGGCTTCTGGTACAGATACGCAGTATTTT.

There are a few counts of this clonotype. This chain links TRBV20-1 with TRBJ1-2; the D gene is possibly TRBD1 (6 bases). Trimming took off 1 base at V and 4 bases at J, with 19 bases between the two ends. The length of the CDR3 is 16 residues. Germline V gene lookup returns CDR1 DFQATT and CDR2 SNEGSKA (reference sequence). The CDR3 DNA sequence: TGCAGTGCTAGAGTTTCGGGTGGGGGGGGGCGCTATGGCTACACCTTC. Translating gives CSARVSGGGGRYGYTF.

This clonotype was detected many times. The chain couples TRBV13 to TRBJ2-1; TRBD2 matches at 11 bases. Germline CDR1 PRHDT, CDR2 FYEKMQ (reference sequence). J lost 5 bases, V lost 0 bases, and 3 bases had no gene match. CDR3 length: 16 residues. CDR3 protein: CASSLGTSGANNEQFF. The DNA of the CDR3 is TGTGCCAGCAGCTTAGGGACTAGCGGGGCTAACAATGAGCAGTTCTTC.

Many counts were recorded for this clonotype. This rearrangement joins TRBV20-1 to TRBJ1-4; no clear D gene. V was pared by 4 bases and J by 2 bases, with 20 bases between. From germline, CDR1 is DFQATT and CDR2 SNEGSKA (reference sequence). The CDR3 totals 17 residues. The CDR3 region is CSAIPLGLAPTNEKLFF. In nucleotides, the CDR3 is TGCAGTGCTATTCCACTGGGTTTGGCCCCCACTAATGAAAAACTGTTTTTT.

Details on this clonotype: Germline and junction disagree at one end, which may indicate a read error. The J gene is TRBJ2-3, the V gene TRBV2, with D possibly matching TRBD2 (5 bases). Germline V gene sequence: CDR1 SNHLY, CDR2 FYNNEI. This CDR3 is 16 amino acids long. Written as DNA, the CDR3 is TGTGCCAGCAGTGAAGGGAGGCCTTCTAGCACAGATGCGCAGTATTTT. It codes for CASSEGRPSSTDAQYF.

The chain carries TRBV14 and TRBJ2-7; 7 bases fit TRBD1. V lost 1 base to trimming and J lost 4 bases; unmatched junction nucleotides: 7. Germline V gene data show CDR1 as SGHDN and CDR2 as FVKESK. CDR3 length: 15 residues. CDR3 loop: CASSQVGDREYEQYF. CDR3 DNA sequence: TGTGCCAGCAGCCAAGTGGGAGACAGGGAGTACGAGCAGTACTTC.

Only a few counts were recorded for this clonotype. The chain has TRBV5-5 and TRBJ1-5, with D unresolved. This CDR3 has 15 residues. Germline CDR1 SGHKS, CDR2 YYEKEE (reference sequence). Trimming pared 0 bases from V and 7 bases from J, leaving 14 bases between. CDR3 nucleotide sequence: TGTGCCAGCAGCTTGGGGACCGCGAACGGACAGCCCCAGCATTTT. This codes for CASSLGTANGQPQHF. The variable domain in full, with the rest retrieved from reference TRBV5-5 and TRBJ1-5, is DAGVTQSPTHLIKTRGQQVTLRCSPISGHKSVSWYQQVLGQGPQFIFQYYEKEERGRGNFPDRFSARQFPNYSSELNVNALLLGDSALYLCASSLGTANGQPQHFGDGTRLSIL.

The chain couples TRBV7-2 to TRBJ1-1, with D maybe TRBD1 (6 bases). Trimming shortened V by 5 bases and J by 6 bases, and 22 bases separated the two germline ends. Germline-derived CDR1 and CDR2 are SGHTA and FQGNSA. The CDR3 extends over 16 amino acids. The chain's CDR3 is CASSPPLVGTTPEAFF. CDR3 coding DNA: TGTGCCAGCAGCCCACCCTTAGTCGGGACAACTCCTGAAGCTTTCTTT.

The chain couples TRBV2 to TRBJ2-1; possible D gene TRBD1, 5 bases. This CDR3 contains 14 residues. Germline V gene data show CDR1 as SNHLY and CDR2 as FYNNEI. V was trimmed by 7 bases and J by 6 bases, leaving 16 bases between them. The CDR3 sequence: CASNRGQVLNEQFF. For the CDR3, the DNA is TGTGCCAGCAATCGTGGACAAGTCCTCAATGAGCAGTTCTTC. Variable domain in full (rest from reference TRBV2 and TRBJ2-1): EPEVTQTPSHQVTQMGQEVILRCVPISNHLYFYWYRQILGQKVEFLVSFYNNEISEKSEIFDDQFSVERPDGSNFTLKIRSTKLEDSAMYFCASNRGQVLNEQFFGPGTRLTVL.

The rearrangement uses TRBV19 and TRBJ1-3; D gene uncertain. V was shortened by 5 bases and J by 0 bases, with 23 bases between the two germline ends. The CDR3 spans 19 residues. CDR1 is LNHDA and CDR2 is SQIVND in the germline V gene (reference sequence). CDR3 DNA: TGTGCCAGTAGTTCGTACTCCCGACAACCTGGGAGCTCTGGAAACACCATATATTTT. Amino acid sequence: CASSSYSRQPGSSGNTIYF.

The V call is TRBV5-5, the J call TRBJ1-1, with D perhaps TRBD1 (6 bases). V was clipped by 1 base and J by 1 base, with 14 bases between them. From germline, CDR1 is SGHKS and CDR2 YYEKEE (reference sequence). This CDR3 has 16 amino acids. CDR3: CASSLQGSYRNTEAFF. CDR3 in DNA: TGTGCCAGCAGCTTGCAGGGGTCATATAGGAACACTGAAGCTTTCTTT.

The V gene is TRBV7-2, the J gene TRBJ2-1; D is unresolved. Germline CDR1 reads SGHTA; CDR2 reads FQGNSA. This CDR3 comprises 11 residues. The ends were cut back, 3 bases at V and 11 bases at J, with 8 bases in the middle. The CDR3 loop reads CASSFMQKQFF. The CDR3 bases are TGTGCCAGCAGCTTCATGCAAAAGCAGTTCTTC.

This clonotype was picked up a small number of times. The chain has TRBV12-3 or TRBV12-4 and TRBJ2-1; either TRBD1 or TRBD2 may fit D (5 bases each). The CDR3 runs to 15 residues. The V gene lost 6 bases and the J gene lost 2 bases, with 14 bases spanning the gap. The CDR3 nucleotides are TGTGCCAGCAGCTGGGGTGAGGGGCCCTACAATGAGCAGTTCTTC. Protein sequence: CASSWGEGPYNEQFF.

This chain links TRBV20-1 with TRBJ1-2, with D tentatively TRBD1 (5 bases). Germline CDR1 DFQATT, CDR2 SNEGSKA (reference sequence). With 0 bases removed from V and 5 bases from J, the gap between germline ends came to 16 bases. The length of the CDR3 is 15 residues. The chain's CDR3 is CSAREGGGHGYGYTF. In DNA, the CDR3 is TGCAGTGCTAGAGAGGGGGGAGGCCACGGATATGGCTACACCTTC.

In this sample, this clonotype turned up a few times. The V call is TRBV6-5, the J call TRBJ2-7; D is undetermined. V lost 4 bases and J lost 4, with 5 bases in between. CDR3 length: 11 amino acids. The germline CDR1 and CDR2 sequences are MNHEY and SVGAGI. The CDR3 DNA sequence: TGTGCCAGCAGTTCTCAATACGAGCAGTACTTC. It translates to CASSSQYEQYF.

This clonotype was counted only a few times. The V gene is TRBV6-5, the J gene TRBJ2-3; weak D call: TRBD1 (6 bases). Trimming removed 0 bases at V and 10 bases at J, with 17 bases between. The CDR3 is made up of 15 amino acids. The germline CDR1 and CDR2 sequences are MNHEY and SVGAGI. The CDR3 DNA reads as TGTGCCAGCAGTTACTCGTCCAGGGGCGAGAACGCGCAGTATTTT. It encodes CASSYSSRGENAQYF.

The rearrangement links TRBV5-6 to TRBJ2-3; TRBD1 is a possible D gene (6 bases). V was shortened by 3 bases and J by 4 bases, with 12 bases between the two germline ends. The V gene's germline CDR1 is SGHDT and CDR2 YYEEEE. The CDR3 is 14 residues long. The chain's CDR3 is CASSSSRTADTQYF. The CDR3 DNA reads TGTGCCAGCAGCTCTTCTCGGACAGCAGATACGCAGTATTTT.

The genes are TRBV2 and TRBJ2-3; D tentatively reads TRBD1 or TRBD2 (5 bases each). CDR3 size: 14 residues. With 4 bases removed from V and 6 bases from J, the gap between germline ends came to 14 bases. Per germline, CDR1 SNHLY and CDR2 FYNNEI. For the CDR3, the DNA is TGTGCCAGCAGTGGGGGCCTAGCAGCGGATACGCAGTATTTT. It yields the protein CASSGGLAADTQYF. The whole variable domain, remainder taken from reference TRBV2 and TRBJ2-3, is EPEVTQTPSHQVTQMGQEVILRCVPISNHLYFYWYRQILGQKVEFLVSFYNNEISEKSEIFDDQFSVERPDGSNFTLKIRSTKLEDSAMYFCASSGGLAADTQYFGPGTRLTVL.

This clonotype was counted between two and nine times. J is TRBJ1-2 and V is TRBV4-1, with 7 bases aligning to TRBD1. The CDR3 extends over 17 amino acids. Germline-derived CDR1 and CDR2 are MGHRA and YSYEKL. V shed 4 bases and J 0 bases; nucleotides not matched to a gene: 11. CDR3 bases: TGCGCCAGCAGCCTCCGACAGGGAGAGTCCGCTAACTATGGCTACACCTTC. Its translation is CASSLRQGESANYGYTF.

This chain connects TRBV5-6 to TRBJ1-2; 7 bases align to TRBD1. Trimming took 6 bases from V and 1 from J; bases not matched to a gene: 12. The germline gives CDR1 SGHDT, CDR2 YYEEEE. The CDR3 has 16 amino acids. CDR3 sequence: CASTYPEGASNYGYTF. The CDR3 bases are TGTGCCAGCACCTATCCAGAGGGGGCGAGTAACTATGGCTACACCTTC.